This TCR beta chain was found in a study of shared clonotypes between healthy human individuals. Concerning this clone: Its target is unknown.

Splitting of each subset's genomic DNA was done evenly across several immunoSEQ plates. Clones were sequenced by immunoSEQ multiplex PCR, and TCRdb holds only the in-frame ones, with some missing. The sample contains 950,000 to 1,300,000 clones, roughly 70% of which appear only once. CDR3 length: 14 residues. Trimming left V 1 base short and J 4 bases short, with 8 bases between. The germline gives CDR1 SGHNT, CDR2 YENEEA. Study-wide findings and caveats: In this cohort, only blood was sampled, and tissue repertoires likely differ. Rarefaction showed that sequencing of sorted subsets was incomplete (despite large depth).

This sequence joins TRBV11-3 and TRBJ2-1; D is undetermined. The sequence derives from a man between 18 and 29 years old in good health. The sequencing input was memory CD4+ T cells sorted from blood. Subset: CD45RA-negative fraction. CDR3 DNA: TGTGCCAGCAGCTTAGCCAATTCTTACAATGAGCAGTTCTTC. This encodes CASSLANSYNEQFF.